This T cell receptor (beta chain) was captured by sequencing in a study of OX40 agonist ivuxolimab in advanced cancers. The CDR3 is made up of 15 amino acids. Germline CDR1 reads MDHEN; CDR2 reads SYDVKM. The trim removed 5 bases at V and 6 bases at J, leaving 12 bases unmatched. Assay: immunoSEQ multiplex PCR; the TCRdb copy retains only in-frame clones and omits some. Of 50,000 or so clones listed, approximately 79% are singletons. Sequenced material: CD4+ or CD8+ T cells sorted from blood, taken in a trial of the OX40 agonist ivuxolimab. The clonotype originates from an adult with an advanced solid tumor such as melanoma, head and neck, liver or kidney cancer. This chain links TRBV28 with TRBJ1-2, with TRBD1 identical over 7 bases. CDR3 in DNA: TGTGCCAGCAGTACCCCCCCGCATACAGGGGATGGCTACACCTTC. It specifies CASSTPPHTGDGYTF.